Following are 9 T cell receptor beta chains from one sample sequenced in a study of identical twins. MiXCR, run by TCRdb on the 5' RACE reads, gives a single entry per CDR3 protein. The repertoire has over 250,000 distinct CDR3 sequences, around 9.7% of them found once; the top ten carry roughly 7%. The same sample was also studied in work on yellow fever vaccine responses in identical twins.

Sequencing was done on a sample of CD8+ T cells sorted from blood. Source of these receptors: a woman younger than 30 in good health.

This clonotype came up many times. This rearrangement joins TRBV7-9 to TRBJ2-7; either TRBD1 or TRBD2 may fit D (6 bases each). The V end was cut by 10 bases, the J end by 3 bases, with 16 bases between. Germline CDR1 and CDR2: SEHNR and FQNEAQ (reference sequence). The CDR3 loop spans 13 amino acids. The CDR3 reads CATSGGPSYEQYF. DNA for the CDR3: TGTGCCACCTCCGGGGGCCCGAGCTACGAGCAGTACTTC.

The CDR3 loop reads CASSQDLEGVREQYF. For the CDR3, the DNA is TGTGCCAGCAGCCAAGATCTCGAAGGGGTGCGGGAGCAGTACTTC. The chain recombines TRBV3-1 with TRBJ2-7; tentatively, D is TRBD1 (5 bases). CDR1 and CDR2 from the germline V gene are LGHDT and YNNKEL (reference sequence). This CDR3 spans 15 amino acids. V lost 0 bases, J lost 7 bases, and 16 bases lay in between.

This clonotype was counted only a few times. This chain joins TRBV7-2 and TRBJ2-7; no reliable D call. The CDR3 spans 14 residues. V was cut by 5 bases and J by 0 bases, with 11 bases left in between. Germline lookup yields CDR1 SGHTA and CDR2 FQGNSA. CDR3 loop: CASSHQDGSYEQYF. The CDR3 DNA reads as TGTGCCAGCAGCCACCAGGACGGCTCCTACGAGCAGTACTTC.

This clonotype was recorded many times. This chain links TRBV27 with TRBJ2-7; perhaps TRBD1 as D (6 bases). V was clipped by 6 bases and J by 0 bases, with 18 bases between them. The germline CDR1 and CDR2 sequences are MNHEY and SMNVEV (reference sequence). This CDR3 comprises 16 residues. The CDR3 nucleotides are TGTGCCAGCAGCCCCTTAGGGGGAATTAACTCCTACGAGCAGTACTTC. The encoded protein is CASSPLGGINSYEQYF.

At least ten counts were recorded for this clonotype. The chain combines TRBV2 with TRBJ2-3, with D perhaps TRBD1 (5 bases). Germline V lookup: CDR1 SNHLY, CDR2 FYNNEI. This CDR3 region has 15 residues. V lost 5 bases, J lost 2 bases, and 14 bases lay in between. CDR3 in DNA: TGTGCCAGCAGTAAGACAGCAACCTACACAGATACGCAGTATTTT. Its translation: CASSKTATYTDTQYF.

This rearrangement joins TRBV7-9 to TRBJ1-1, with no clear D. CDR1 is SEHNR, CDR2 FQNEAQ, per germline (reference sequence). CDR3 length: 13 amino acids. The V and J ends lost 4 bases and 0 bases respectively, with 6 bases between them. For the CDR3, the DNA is TGTGCCAGCAGCTCACTCGTGAACACTGAAGCTTTCTTT. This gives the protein CASSSLVNTEAFF.

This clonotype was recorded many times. Here the CDR3 DNA reads TGCAGTGCTAGAGATGGAGGGACTAGCGGGAGTGGGTCCTACAATGAGCAGTTCTTC. It specifies CSARDGGTSGSGSYNEQFF. This chain joins TRBV20-1 and TRBJ2-1; 14 nucleotides match TRBD2. Per germline, CDR1 DFQATT and CDR2 SNEGSKA (reference sequence). J gave up 1 base and V 0 bases, and 8 bases lay outside the gene matches. This CDR3 is 19 amino acids long.

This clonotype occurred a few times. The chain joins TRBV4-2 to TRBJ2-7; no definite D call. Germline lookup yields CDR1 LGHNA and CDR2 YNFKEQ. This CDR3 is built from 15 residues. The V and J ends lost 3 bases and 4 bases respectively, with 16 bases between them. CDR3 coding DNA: TGTGCCAGCAGCCAGCAGTCCCCGGTCGGGTACGAGCAGTACTTC. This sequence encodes CASSQQSPVGYEQYF.

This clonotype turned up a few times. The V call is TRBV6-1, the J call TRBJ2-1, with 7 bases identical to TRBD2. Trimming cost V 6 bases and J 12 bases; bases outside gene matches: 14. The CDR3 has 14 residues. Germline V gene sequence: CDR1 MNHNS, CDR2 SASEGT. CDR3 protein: CASSERDGEVGQFF. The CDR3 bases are TGTGCCAGCAGCGAGCGGGACGGAGAGGTGGGGCAGTTCTTC.